The 26 T cell receptor beta chains in this list originate from one sample, sequenced in a study of control samples from healthy donors and cancer patients. The assay was immunoSEQ multiplex PCR, and TCRdb's table has in-frame clones only and misses some. The sample yields about 130,000 clones, roughly 89% seen once. The material sequenced was blood. The receptor source for this set is a man aged 18-30 years in good health.

The rearrangement joins TRBV7-9 to TRBJ1-2; TRBD1 is a possible D gene (5 bases). CDR3 length: 14 amino acids. Trimming removed 5 bases at V and 7 bases at J, with 17 bases between. Germline-derived CDR1 and CDR2 are SEHNR and FQNEAQ (reference sequence). CDR3 in amino acids: CASSPLDQGPGYTF. The CDR3 nucleotides read TGTGCCAGCAGCCCGTTGGACCAGGGACCTGGCTACACCTTC.

This chain uses TRBV9 with TRBJ2-1; 7 positions match TRBD1. The V segment lost 3 bases and the J segment 4 bases; nucleotides outside the gene matches: 7. Germline V gene data show CDR1 as SGDLS and CDR2 as YYNGEE. CDR3 length: 15 residues. This chain's CDR3 is CASSAGQNLYNEQFF. Here the CDR3 DNA reads TGTGCCAGCAGCGCGGGACAGAACTTATACAATGAGCAGTTCTTC.

The chain employs TRBV18 and TRBJ2-3; D is possibly TRBD1 (6 bases). V was pared by 4 bases and J by 0 bases, with 14 bases between. CDR1 and CDR2 from the germline V gene are KGHSH and LQKENI. The length of the CDR3 is 16 residues. CDR3 bases: TGTGCCAGCTCACTTGCCGGGACACCTAGCACAGATACGCAGTATTTT. This codes for CASSLAGTPSTDTQYF.

This chain connects TRBV18 to TRBJ2-7, with 9 bases lining up with TRBD1. CDR1 is KGHSH and CDR2 is LQKENI in the germline V gene. V trimming: 6 bases; J trimming: 2 bases; junction bases outside the gene matches: 5. This CDR3 is 14 amino acids long. CDR3 DNA sequence: TGTGCCAGCTCGGCCGGGACAGGGCCCTACGAGCAGTACTTC. Protein: CASSAGTGPYEQYF.

The rearrangement joins TRBV5-6 to TRBJ1-2; D unresolved. Trimming cost V 0 bases and J 2 bases, with 8 bases left between them. The CDR3 contains 14 residues. Germline CDR1 is SGHDT and CDR2 is YYEEEE. The CDR3 sequence: CASSLVQQNYGYTF. CDR3 coding DNA: TGTGCCAGCAGCTTGGTGCAGCAAAACTATGGCTACACCTTC.

A note on this clone: The junction does not match germline at one end; this may be a read error. This chain joins TRBV5-3 and TRBJ1-5; the D is unclear. TRBV5-3 qualifies as an ORF whose function is uncertain. This CDR3 is built from 8 residues. CDR3 sequence (DNA): TGTGCCAGAAGCCCCCCGGGTTTT. Translation gives CARSPPGF.

This clone was seen a handful of times. This chain links TRBV2 with TRBJ1-5, with a possible D match to TRBD1 (5 bases). The CDR3 runs 15 residues. CDR1 is SNHLY and CDR2 is FYNNEI in the germline V gene. The ends were cut back, 4 bases at V and 1 base at J, with 11 bases in the middle. Here the CDR3 reads CASSVTDISNQPQHF. DNA for the CDR3: TGTGCCAGCAGTGTAACGGACATAAGCAATCAGCCCCAGCATTTT.

This clone was recorded once. The chain recombines TRBV18 with TRBJ1-2, with 10 bases aligning to TRBD1. The V gene end was trimmed by 5 bases and the J gene end by 6 bases; junction bases not matched to a gene: 9. The germline V gene encodes CDR1 KGHSH and CDR2 LQKENI. The CDR3 is made up of 15 amino acids. Here the CDR3 DNA reads TGTGCCAGCTCATCTGGACAGGGGGTCGCGAATGGCTACACCTTC. Residues: CASSSGQGVANGYTF. Using reference TRBV18 and TRBJ1-2 for the parts outside the CDR3, the full variable domain is NAGVMQNPRHLVRRRGQEARLRCSPMKGHSHVYWYRQLPEEGLKFMVYLQKENIIDESGMPKERFSAEFPKEGPSILRIQQVVRGDSAAYFCASSSGQGVANGYTFGSGTRLTVV.

Notes on this clone: A junction boundary mismatches the germline segment, possibly from a read error. The V and J genes are TRBV2 and TRBJ2-7; D perhaps matches TRBD1 (6 bases). The CDR3 spans 13 residues. Germline CDR1 SNHLY, CDR2 FYNNEI. CDR3 loop: CATVMDSSHEQYF. In DNA form, the CDR3 reads TGTGCCACCGTTATGGACAGCTCCCACGAGCAGTACTTC.

CDR3 DNA: TGTGCCAGCAGCTTAGACGGGAAAATAGGCCCCAGCTATGGCTACACCTTC. Translation gives CASSLDGKIGPSYGYTF. V gene TRBV11-2 combines with J gene TRBJ1-2; the D is unclear. The CDR3 covers 17 residues. V lost 0 bases and J lost 4, with 18 bases in between. Germline loops: CDR1 SGHAT, CDR2 FQNNGV. The complete variable domain, with remaining parts taken from reference TRBV11-2 and TRBJ1-2, reads EAGVAQSPRYKIIEKRQSVAFWCNPISGHATLYWYQQILGQGPKLLIQFQNNGVVDDSQLPKDRFSAERLKGVDSTLKIQPAKLEDSAVYLCASSLDGKIGPSYGYTFGSGTRLTVV.

As to this clone: This sample includes further DNA sequences coding for the same CDR3. The chain has TRBV19 and TRBJ1-1, with D possibly TRBD1 on 5 matching bases. There are 14 residues in the CDR3. The germline CDR1 and CDR2 sequences are LNHDA and SQIVND (reference sequence). The V gene lost 7 bases and the J gene lost 1 base, with 13 bases spanning the gap. The CDR3 spells CASNHLGGNTEAFF. The CDR3 DNA reads TGTGCCAGTAACCACCTTGGGGGGAACACTGAAGCTTTCTTT.

The J gene is TRBJ2-5, the V gene TRBV11-2, with no clear D. Trimming removed 5 bases from V and 3 bases from J, with 16 bases in between. There are 15 residues in the CDR3. Per germline, CDR1 SGHAT and CDR2 FQNNGV. In DNA, the CDR3 is TGTGCCAGCAGCCCGCTGGCCAGCGTAGAAGAGACCCAGTACTTC. The encoded protein is CASSPLASVEETQYF. The whole variable domain, remainder taken from reference TRBV11-2 and TRBJ2-5, is EAGVAQSPRYKIIEKRQSVAFWCNPISGHATLYWYQQILGQGPKLLIQFQNNGVVDDSQLPKDRFSAERLKGVDSTLKIQPAKLEDSAVYLCASSPLASVEETQYFGPGTRLLVL.

The chain carries TRBV4-2 and TRBJ2-5; 12 bases fit TRBD2. Trimming took 1 base from V and 3 from J; bases not matched to a gene: 3. This CDR3 spans 16 amino acids. The germline V gene has CDR1 LGHNA and CDR2 YNFKEQ. The DNA of the CDR3 is TGTGCCAGCAGCCAAGGAGGACTAGCGGGGAAAGAGACCCAGTACTTC. It specifies CASSQGGLAGKETQYF.

This chain connects TRBV27 to TRBJ1-5, with D possibly matching TRBD1 (6 bases). Trimming removed 1 base from V and 1 base from J, with 11 bases in between. Germline CDR1 is MNHEY and CDR2 is SMNVEV (reference sequence). This CDR3 contains 16 residues. This CDR3 is CASSLFGGISNQPQHF. DNA for the CDR3: TGTGCCAGCAGTTTATTTGGGGGCATAAGCAATCAGCCCCAGCATTTT.

This chain joins TRBV12-3 or TRBV12-4 and TRBJ2-2; D remains ambiguous. V shed 6 bases and J shed 5 bases, with 4 bases lying between them. The CDR3 extends over 11 amino acids. The CDR3 here is CASRRTGELFF. CDR3 bases: TGTGCCAGCAGGAGGACCGGGGAGCTGTTTTTT.

V is TRBV27 and J is TRBJ2-7; 11 positions match TRBD1. The CDR3 runs to 15 residues. Per germline, CDR1 MNHEY and CDR2 SMNVEV (reference sequence). The V segment lost 5 bases and the J segment 4 bases; nucleotides outside the gene matches: 7. For the CDR3, the DNA is TGTGCCAGCAGTATAGCCGGGACAGGGGGGTACGAGCAGTACTTC. It yields the protein CASSIAGTGGYEQYF.

The genes are TRBV28 and TRBJ2-2; maybe TRBD1 (6 bases). CDR3 length: 14 residues. The V gene lost 6 bases and the J gene lost 3 bases, with 11 bases spanning the gap. Germline V gives CDR1 MDHEN, CDR2 SYDVKM. CDR3 nucleotide sequence: TGTGCCAGCAGCATACAGGGATACACCGGGGAGCTGTTTTTT. Translation gives CASSIQGYTGELFF.

This sequence joins TRBV7-6 and TRBJ2-3; D call uncertain. With 2 bases removed from V and 1 base from J, the gap between germline ends came to 4 bases. This CDR3 region has 13 residues. Germline-derived CDR1 and CDR2 are SGHVS and FNYEAQ. In nucleotides, the CDR3 is TGTGCCAGCAGCTTACCAGGCACAGATACGCAGTATTTT. Residues: CASSLPGTDTQYF.

The rearrangement joins TRBV2 to TRBJ1-3; D not resolved. The V end was cut by 10 bases, the J end by 2 bases, with 12 bases between. From germline, CDR1 is SNHLY and CDR2 FYNNEI. The CDR3 covers 13 residues. The CDR3, as DNA: TGTGCCACTACCGATCCCCCTGGAAACACCATATATTTT. Amino acids: CATTDPPGNTIYF.

The chain combines TRBV9 with TRBJ2-1; D is unclear. The CDR3 is made up of 14 amino acids. Germline CDR1 reads SGDLS; CDR2 reads YYNGEE. V was clipped by 4 bases and J by 6 bases, with 14 bases between them. For the CDR3, the DNA is TGTGCCAGCAGCCGAAAATCGACGGCCAATGAGCAGTTCTTC. Translation: CASSRKSTANEQFF.

This rearrangement joins TRBV2 to TRBJ2-4; 15 nucleotides match TRBD2. Germline assignment: CDR1 SNHLY and CDR2 FYNNEI. With V trimmed by 6 bases and J by 5 bases, 5 bases remained unmatched. The CDR3 loop spans 16 amino acids. CDR3 region: CASRGLAGGPQNIQYF. In DNA, the CDR3 is TGTGCCAGCAGGGGACTAGCGGGGGGCCCTCAAAACATTCAGTACTTC.

This chain connects TRBV9 to TRBJ2-7; a possible D gene is TRBD2 (6 bases). Germline CDR1 is SGDLS and CDR2 is YYNGEE. Trimming stripped 2 bases from V and 5 bases from J, with 17 bases between. The CDR3 length is 15 residues. This CDR3 is CASSVKGGAQDEQYF. The CDR3, as DNA: TGTGCCAGCAGCGTTAAAGGAGGGGCGCAGGACGAGCAGTACTTC.

This clone was picked up one time. The genes are TRBV29-1 and TRBJ2-7; D gene unclear. The germline gives CDR1 SQVTM, CDR2 ANQGSEA. The CDR3 runs 12 residues. With 7 bases removed from V and 0 bases from J, the gap between germline ends came to 10 bases. In DNA form, the CDR3 reads TGCAGCGCTACGACACCCTCCTACGAGCAGTACTTC. Its protein is CSATTPSYEQYF.

In its sample, this clone was seen once. The chain carries TRBV10-1 and TRBJ2-1, with D perhaps matching TRBD1 or TRBD2 (5 bases each). Trimming left V 4 bases short and J 9 bases short, with 13 bases between. Germline assignment: CDR1 WNHNN and CDR2 SYGVQD (reference sequence). The length of the CDR3 is 13 residues. Here the CDR3 reads CASSVGGQSEQFF. CDR3 nucleotides: TGCGCCAGCAGTGTTGGGGGTCAGAGTGAGCAGTTCTTC.

J is TRBJ2-3 and V is TRBV5-1; TRBD2 might be the D (6 bases). Trimming removed 7 bases from V and 8 bases from J, with 23 bases in between. Germline V gene data show CDR1 as SGHRS and CDR2 as YFSETQ. CDR3 length equals 15 residues. This chain's CDR3 is CASAPSGTSRGTQYF. The CDR3 DNA is TGCGCCAGCGCCCCTTCCGGGACTTCGCGAGGTACGCAGTATTTT.

This chain connects TRBV24-1 to TRBJ2-3; 11 nucleotides match TRBD2. CDR1 and CDR2 (germline): KGHDR, SFDVKD. V shed 4 bases and J 5 bases; nucleotides not matched to a gene: 4. CDR3 size: 15 residues. The CDR3 region is CATSDPGTSGDTQYF. CDR3 sequence (DNA): TGTGCCACCAGTGACCCCGGGACTAGCGGAGATACGCAGTATTTT.